These 6 T cell receptor beta chains were sequenced from one sample in a study of shared clonotypes between healthy human individuals. Naive CD8 cells, CD45RO-negative and positively selected for CCR7, excluded terminally differentiated effector memory CD45RA+ cells. This table comes from immunoSEQ multiplex PCR, and its TCRdb copy is limited to in-frame clones, with some not included. Seen here are approximately 2,000,000 clones, roughly 93% observed once, and the top ten hold around 1.8%. Input material: naive CD8+ T cells from PBMCs. These receptors all come from a man younger than 30 in good health. Some clones in this sample may be carry-over from other donors' samples.

J is TRBJ2-7 and V is TRBV27; 9 bases are shared with TRBD1. CDR1 is MNHEY and CDR2 is SMNVEV in the germline V gene (reference sequence). This CDR3 is built from 15 residues. The V and J ends lost 8 bases and 4 bases, in that order; junction bases with no gene match: 12. The CDR3 protein is CASRDPGQGQYEQYF. Written as DNA, the CDR3 is TGTGCCAGCCGGGACCCGGGACAGGGTCAGTACGAGCAGTACTTC.

In DNA form, the CDR3 reads TGTGCCAGCTGGTCAGAAGATGGCTACACCTTC. Protein product: CASWSEDGYTF. V is TRBV7-9 and J is TRBJ1-2; the D is unclear. The germline CDR1 and CDR2 sequences are SEHNR and FQNEAQ (reference sequence). The CDR3 length is 11 residues. The V gene lost 8 bases and the J gene lost 6 bases, with 10 bases spanning the gap.

This clone has only a few counts. V is TRBV29-1 and J is TRBJ1-2, with 7 bases that match TRBD1. Unmatched junction bases numbered 8, after V lost 6 bases and J lost 7 bases. Germline CDR1 reads SQVTM; CDR2 reads ANQGSEA. The CDR3 consists of 12 residues. The CDR3 loop reads CSVTTGDPGYTF. As DNA, the CDR3 is TGCAGCGTGACCACAGGGGACCCTGGCTACACCTTC. Supplemented by reference TRBV29-1 and TRBJ1-2, the full variable domain reads SAVISQKPSRDICQRGTSLTIQCQVDSQVTMMFWYRQQPGQSLTLIATANQGSEATYESGFVIDKFPISRPNLTFSTLTVSNMSPEDSSIYLCSVTTGDPGYTFGSGTRLTVV.

V usage is TRBV28 and J usage is TRBJ2-1; 11 nucleotides match TRBD2. The CDR3 has 22 amino acids. The ends lost 6 bases at V and 0 bases at J; junction bases unmatched: 22. CDR1 is MDHEN, CDR2 SYDVKM, per germline. This CDR3 is CASSQNPFVAGGPSGSYNEQFF. CDR3 DNA: TGTGCCAGCAGCCAAAACCCCTTCGTAGCGGGAGGGCCTTCGGGCTCCTACAATGAGCAGTTCTTC.

The chain uses TRBV9 and TRBJ2-7; D might be TRBD2 (5 bases). V was clipped by 0 bases and J by 3 bases, with 10 bases between them. The CDR3 covers 14 residues. Germline V lookup: CDR1 SGDLS, CDR2 YYNGEE. CDR3 nucleotides: TGTGCCAGCAGCGTAGCTTGGGGAGACTACGAGCAGTACTTC. Its protein product is CASSVAWGDYEQYF.

The chain is built from TRBV5-1 and TRBJ2-1; perhaps TRBD2 as D (5 bases). This CDR3 region has 14 residues. V lost 2 bases and J 8 bases, leaving 14 bases between the germline ends. Germline loops: CDR1 SGHRS, CDR2 YFSETQ. CDR3 protein: CASSFKLPGDEQFF. As DNA, the CDR3 is TGCGCCAGCAGCTTTAAACTCCCCGGGGATGAGCAGTTCTTC.